This entry concerns a single T cell receptor (beta chain). Clones were read by immunoSEQ multiplex PCR, and TCRdb kept only the in-frame ones, dropping some. The sample holds around 180,000 clones, about 91% seen once. This sample is part of a study of control samples from healthy donors and cancer patients. V was clipped by 0 bases and J by 2 bases, with 18 bases between them. In germline, CDR1 is LGHDT, CDR2 YNNKEL (reference sequence). CDR3 length: 18 residues. The chain is built from TRBV3-1 (or the pseudogene TRBV3-2) and TRBJ2-3, with no clear D. The source material was blood. This sequence was found in a woman in her forties in good health. The CDR3, as DNA: TGTGCCAGCAGCCAAGACAACTACCTTGGCGCGTACACAGATACGCAGTATTTT. Translation: CASSQDNYLGAYTDTQYF.